The entry that follows covers one TCR beta chain sequence. Its specificity is not known. This entry belongs to a study of cytomegalovirus exposure and HLA in healthy donors. Whole-study findings and limits: A further, later analysis showed that HLA-associated TCR beta chains (compared with equally common others) were more clonally expanded. Some V segments, including TRBV6-2 and TRBV6-3, were excluded as indistinguishable. A prior analysis recorded that most TCR beta V segments were productive about 90% or about 30% of the time.

The CDR3 contains 15 residues. Germline V gene lookup returns CDR1 MDHEN and CDR2 SYDVKM. V dropped 2 bases and J dropped 6 bases, with 13 bases sitting between them. Researchers ran the PCR with 60 Vbeta and 13 Jbeta primers. Only in-frame clones appear in the TCRdb table, and some are missing; sequencing was by immunoSEQ multiplex PCR. The sample yields about 86,000 clones, 70% to 85% seen once. Input material: PBMCs. The TCR was taken from a man between 60 and 70 years old in good health and CMV-seronegative. The chain links TRBV28 to TRBJ2-2, with D possibly TRBD2 on 5 matching bases. The CDR3: CASSLLSRRSGELFF. The CDR3 DNA reads as TGTGCCAGCAGTTTACTATCTCGGAGGTCCGGGGAGCTGTTTTTT.